This T cell receptor (beta chain) was captured in a study of cytomegalovirus exposure and HLA in healthy donors. In regard to this clone: The antigen is unknown.

Overall study results and limits: Sequencing had likely introduced a cluster of highly shared sequence variants as an artifact.

PCR involved 60 Vbeta and 13 Jbeta primers. Measured with immunoSEQ multiplex PCR; TCRdb has only the in-frame clones, and not every one. The sample comprises 120,000 to 150,000 clones, 82% of which are singletons, and around 2.5% rests with the top ten. Germline CDR1 reads MGHRA; CDR2 reads YSYEKL. The CDR3 length is 13 residues. Trimming left V 4 bases short and J 6 bases short, with 13 bases between. The TCR was taken from a male donor in good health and CMV-seronegative. The specimen sequenced was PBMCs. The gene calls are TRBV4-1 and TRBJ2-7, with TRBD2 as a possible D gene (7 bases). The CDR3 spells CASSPGRGAEQYF. For the CDR3, the DNA is TGCGCCAGCAGCCCGGGGAGGGGGGCCGAGCAGTACTTC.